These T cell receptor beta chains were read from a single sample in a study of shared clonotypes between healthy human individuals. Clones were sequenced by immunoSEQ multiplex PCR, and TCRdb holds only the in-frame ones, with some missing. The table shows hundreds of thousands of clones, with about 96% occurring only once. The sample taken for sequencing was naive CD4+ T cells sorted from blood. The source is a young woman in good health. The CDR3 runs from the conserved cysteine through the conserved F or W. The order of the fields is clone size, J gene, V gene, CDR3 length, D gene, CDR3 protein, CDR3 DNA. The D gene is left open where the match is weak. The listing skips clone size in some rows; elsewhere it reads once, few, many or a size class.

clone size: -
J gene: TRBJ2-1
V gene: TRBV5-4
CDR3 length: 15
D gene: TRBD2
CDR3 protein: CASSRGTSGMVEQFF
CDR3 DNA: TGTGCCAGCAGCAGAGGGACTAGCGGGATGGTTGAGCAGTTCTTC

clone size: -
J gene: TRBJ2-3
V gene: TRBV7-6
CDR3 length: 15
D gene: TRBD2
CDR3 protein: CASSLGTSGTDTQYF
CDR3 DNA: TGTGCCAGCAGCTTAGGGACTAGCGGCACAGATACGCAGTATTTT

clone size: -
J gene: TRBJ1-4
V gene: TRBV15
CDR3 length: 16
D gene: -
CDR3 protein: CATSPSWAEGDEKLFF
CDR3 DNA: TGTGCCACCAGCCCCTCCTGGGCCGAGGGGGATGAAAAACTGTTTTTT

clone size: -
J gene: TRBJ2-1
V gene: TRBV5-1
CDR3 length: 16
D gene: TRBD2
CDR3 protein: CASSLFSGRLGDEQFF
CDR3 DNA: TGCGCCAGCAGCTTGTTTAGCGGGAGGCTTGGGGATGAGCAGTTCTTC

clone size: -
J gene: TRBJ1-1
V gene: TRBV15
CDR3 length: 12
D gene: -
CDR3 protein: CATTSGGEKAFF
CDR3 DNA: TGTGCCACCACGTCGGGGGGCGAAAAAGCTTTCTTT

clone size: -
J gene: TRBJ2-5
V gene: TRBV11-2
CDR3 length: 14
D gene: -
CDR3 protein: CASSLMDRQETQYF
CDR3 DNA: TGTGCCAGCAGCTTAATGGACAGACAAGAGACCCAGTACTTC

clone size: -
J gene: TRBJ2-2
V gene: TRBV5-1
CDR3 length: 16
D gene: -
CDR3 protein: CASSPVPTSGAGELFF
CDR3 DNA: TGCGCCAGCAGCCCCGTCCCCACTAGTGGTGCCGGGGAGCTGTTTTTT

clone size: -
J gene: TRBJ1-2
V gene: TRBV5-4
CDR3 length: 13
D gene: -
CDR3 protein: CASSKPPGVGYTF
CDR3 DNA: TGTGCCAGCAGCAAGCCCCCGGGGGTCGGCTACACCTTC

clone size: -
J gene: TRBJ1-1
V gene: TRBV5-1
CDR3 length: 15
D gene: -
CDR3 protein: CASSLVIGGNTEAFF
CDR3 DNA: TGCGCCAGCAGCTTGGTGATCGGGGGCAACACTGAAGCTTTCTTT

clone size: -
J gene: TRBJ2-3
V gene: TRBV5-4
CDR3 length: 14
D gene: TRBD1
CDR3 protein: CASSVGQGPDTQYF
CDR3 DNA: TGTGCCAGCAGCGTGGGACAGGGCCCAGATACGCAGTATTTT

clone size: -
J gene: TRBJ1-4
V gene: TRBV2
CDR3 length: 13
D gene: -
CDR3 protein: CASRGVTNEKLFF
CDR3 DNA: TGTGCCAGCAGAGGGGTCACTAATGAAAAACTGTTTTTT

clone size: -
J gene: TRBJ2-1
V gene: TRBV5-1
CDR3 length: 13
D gene: TRBD2
CDR3 protein: CASSETPGGEQFF
CDR3 DNA: TGCGCCAGCAGCGAGACCCCGGGGGGAGAGCAGTTCTTC

clone size: -
J gene: TRBJ1-2
V gene: TRBV28
CDR3 length: 13
D gene: TRBD1
CDR3 protein: CASRVGQNYGYTF
CDR3 DNA: TGTGCCAGCAGGGTGGGACAGAACTATGGCTACACCTTC

clone size: -
J gene: TRBJ1-5
V gene: TRBV7-2
CDR3 length: 15
D gene: -
CDR3 protein: CASSLVPGDNQPQHF
CDR3 DNA: TGTGCCAGCAGCTTAGTGCCGGGAGACAATCAGCCCCAGCATTTT

clone size: -
J gene: TRBJ1-1
V gene: TRBV28
CDR3 length: 15
D gene: -
CDR3 protein: CASSLFIPGNTEAFF
CDR3 DNA: TGTGCCAGCAGTTTATTCATCCCAGGGAACACTGAAGCTTTCTTT

clone size: once
J gene: TRBJ1-3
V gene: TRBV28
CDR3 length: 14
D gene: -
CDR3 protein: CASRPTGEGNTIYF
CDR3 DNA: TGTGCCAGCAGACCCACAGGAGAGGGAAACACCATATATTTT

clone size: once
J gene: TRBJ1-1
V gene: TRBV7-3
CDR3 length: 14
D gene: -
CDR3 protein: CASSLLGGNTEAFF
CDR3 DNA: TGTGCCAGCAGCTTACTCGGAGGGAACACTGAAGCTTTCTTT

clone size: -
J gene: TRBJ2-7
V gene: TRBV11-1
CDR3 length: 15
D gene: TRBD2
CDR3 protein: CASSQSGTSSYEQYF
CDR3 DNA: TGTGCCAGCAGCCAATCCGGGACTAGTTCCTACGAGCAGTACTTC

clone size: -
J gene: TRBJ2-3
V gene: TRBV10-3
CDR3 length: 17
D gene: TRBD2
CDR3 protein: CAISESSGGLSTDTQYF
CDR3 DNA: TGTGCCATCAGTGAATCTAGCGGGGGGCTTAGCACAGATACGCAGTATTTT

clone size: once
J gene: TRBJ1-4
V gene: TRBV6-1
CDR3 length: 14
D gene: TRBD1
CDR3 protein: CASSGGTANEKLFF
CDR3 DNA: TGTGCCAGCAGTGGGGGGACAGCTAATGAAAAACTGTTTTTT

clone size: -
J gene: TRBJ2-3
V gene: TRBV6-4
CDR3 length: 16
D gene: TRBD2
CDR3 protein: CASSESAGGGTDTQYF
CDR3 DNA: TGTGCCAGCAGTGAGTCGGCGGGAGGAGGCACAGATACGCAGTATTTT

clone size: -
J gene: TRBJ1-5
V gene: TRBV19
CDR3 length: 14
D gene: -
CDR3 protein: CASSIEWGNQPQHF
CDR3 DNA: TGTGCCAGTAGTATTGAGTGGGGTAATCAGCCCCAGCATTTT

clone size: -
J gene: TRBJ2-7
V gene: TRBV28
CDR3 length: 11
D gene: -
CDR3 protein: CATGVPYEQYF
CDR3 DNA: TGTGCCACGGGGGTCCCTTACGAGCAGTACTTC

clone size: -
J gene: TRBJ2-1
V gene: TRBV19
CDR3 length: 16
D gene: -
CDR3 protein: CASSIWAVSSYNEQFF
CDR3 DNA: TGTGCCAGTAGTATATGGGCAGTAAGCTCCTACAATGAGCAGTTCTTC

clone size: -
J gene: TRBJ1-3
V gene: TRBV5-1
CDR3 length: 15
D gene: TRBD1
CDR3 protein: CASSLMTGAGNTIYF
CDR3 DNA: TGCGCCAGCAGCTTGATGACAGGGGCTGGAAACACCATATATTTT

clone size: -
J gene: TRBJ1-1
V gene: TRBV10-3
CDR3 length: 14
D gene: -
CDR3 protein: CAISEYKRPSEAFF
CDR3 DNA: TGTGCCATCAGTGAGTACAAGCGTCCGTCTGAAGCTTTCTTT

clone size: -
J gene: TRBJ2-2
V gene: TRBV6-5
CDR3 length: 15
D gene: TRBD2
CDR3 protein: CASSYIAGGTGELFF
CDR3 DNA: TGTGCCAGCAGTTACATCGCGGGAGGCACCGGGGAGCTGTTTTTT

clone size: -
J gene: TRBJ1-1
V gene: TRBV27
CDR3 length: 13
D gene: -
CDR3 protein: CASSTGQNTEAFF
CDR3 DNA: TGTGCCAGCAGTACAGGACAAAACACTGAAGCTTTCTTT

clone size: once
J gene: TRBJ2-1
V gene: TRBV19
CDR3 length: 14
D gene: TRBD2
CDR3 protein: CASSIGLAANEQFF
CDR3 DNA: TGTGCCAGTAGTATCGGACTAGCGGCTAATGAGCAGTTCTTC

clone size: -
J gene: TRBJ1-2
V gene: TRBV6-6
CDR3 length: 14
D gene: -
CDR3 protein: CASLSGAGVGGYTF
CDR3 DNA: TGTGCCAGCCTTTCGGGGGCAGGGGTGGGCGGCTACACCTTC

clone size: -
J gene: TRBJ1-5
V gene: TRBV11-2
CDR3 length: 14
D gene: TRBD1
CDR3 protein: CASSKGQGNQPQHF
CDR3 DNA: TGTGCCAGCAGTAAAGGACAGGGCAATCAGCCCCAGCATTTT

clone size: -
J gene: TRBJ1-1
V gene: TRBV25-1
CDR3 length: 14
D gene: -
CDR3 protein: CASSENGEYTEAFF
CDR3 DNA: TGTGCCAGCAGTGAAAATGGGGAGTACACTGAAGCTTTCTTT

clone size: -
J gene: TRBJ2-1
V gene: TRBV6-1
CDR3 length: 17
D gene: TRBD2
CDR3 protein: CASSERETSFERREQFF
CDR3 DNA: TGTGCCAGCAGTGAACGGGAGACTAGCTTCGAAAGGAGGGAGCAGTTCTTC

clone size: -
J gene: TRBJ1-2
V gene: TRBV6-5
CDR3 length: 15
D gene: -
CDR3 protein: CASSYSVNGDYGYTF
CDR3 DNA: TGTGCCAGCAGTTACTCCGTCAACGGGGACTATGGCTACACCTTC

clone size: -
J gene: TRBJ2-7
V gene: TRBV2
CDR3 length: 15
D gene: TRBD2
CDR3 protein: CASNKIAGGTYEQYF
CDR3 DNA: TGTGCCAGCAACAAGATAGCGGGAGGGACCTACGAGCAGTACTTC

clone size: -
J gene: TRBJ2-2
V gene: TRBV15
CDR3 length: 16
D gene: -
CDR3 protein: CATSRGPGTNTGELFF
CDR3 DNA: TGTGCCACCAGCAGAGGACCAGGGACGAACACCGGGGAGCTGTTTTTT

clone size: -
J gene: TRBJ2-3
V gene: TRBV4-1
CDR3 length: 14
D gene: TRBD2
CDR3 protein: CASRLAGQVDTQYF
CDR3 DNA: TGCGCCAGCAGACTAGCGGGACAGGTAGATACGCAGTATTTT

clone size: -
J gene: TRBJ1-1
V gene: TRBV5-6
CDR3 length: 16
D gene: TRBD1
CDR3 protein: CASSFYRGLENTEAFF
CDR3 DNA: TGTGCCAGCAGCTTTTACAGGGGGCTGGAGAACACTGAAGCTTTCTTT

clone size: -
J gene: TRBJ2-7
V gene: TRBV28
CDR3 length: 14
D gene: TRBD1
CDR3 protein: CASSPWDRSYEQYF
CDR3 DNA: TGTGCCAGCAGTCCCTGGGACAGGTCCTACGAGCAGTACTTC

clone size: -
J gene: TRBJ2-1
V gene: TRBV30
CDR3 length: 12
D gene: -
CDR3 protein: CAWMRAVNEQFF
CDR3 DNA: TGTGCCTGGATGAGGGCGGTCAATGAGCAGTTCTTC

clone size: -
J gene: TRBJ1-5
V gene: TRBV4-1
CDR3 length: 16
D gene: -
CDR3 protein: CASSQGRSNSNQPQHF
CDR3 DNA: TGCGCCAGCAGCCAAGGAAGGAGTAATAGCAATCAGCCCCAGCATTTT

clone size: -
J gene: TRBJ2-7
V gene: TRBV4-1
CDR3 length: 15
D gene: TRBD2
CDR3 protein: CASSQGLAGNYEQYF
CDR3 DNA: TGCGCCAGCAGCCAAGGGCTAGCGGGGAACTACGAGCAGTACTTC

clone size: -
J gene: TRBJ1-5
V gene: TRBV21-1
CDR3 length: 18
D gene: -
CDR3 protein: CASSKEIFRQIPGQPQHF
CDR3 DNA: TGTGCCAGCAGCAAAGAGATTTTTCGCCAGATCCCAGGCCAGCCCCAGCATTTT

clone size: -
J gene: TRBJ1-2
V gene: TRBV19
CDR3 length: 15
D gene: -
CDR3 protein: CASSILDGRVGGYTF
CDR3 DNA: TGTGCCAGTAGTATTTTGGACGGAAGGGTAGGTGGCTACACCTTC